These 24 T cell receptor beta chains share one sample of origin, sequenced in a study of cytomegalovirus exposure and HLA in healthy donors (dated by TCRdb to 2017 to 2019). Receptors were amplified or captured by the immunoSEQ multiplex PCR assay. For the multiplex PCR, a mixture combining 60 forward primers for TCR Vbeta segments and 13 reverse primers for TCR Jbeta segments was used. As stored in TCRdb, this immuneACCESS dataset retains in-frame rearrangements with V and J assigned. A fraction of the clones does not appear; measured against another copy, unresolved V genes explain less than half of the discrepancy, and the remainder lacks a known reason. The sample's clone listing holds around 140,000 clones. Roughly 1.5% of the sample lies in the top ten. Sequencing was performed on PBMCs. These receptors were collected from a middle-aged woman in good health and CMV-seronegative.

V and J are TRBV4-3 and TRBJ1-4; D uncertain. V lost 0 bases and J 8 bases, leaving 7 bases between the germline ends. The CDR3 has 13 amino acids. In germline, CDR1 is LGHNA, CDR2 YSLEER. This chain's CDR3 is CASSQDSHEKLFF. The CDR3 region has the DNA TGCGCCAGCAGCCAAGATAGTCACGAAAAACTGTTTTTT.

The J gene is TRBJ1-3, the V gene TRBV28; no clear D gene. The CDR3 sequence is 13 residues long. CDR1 is MDHEN, CDR2 SYDVKM, per germline. V was trimmed by 6 bases and J by 10 bases, leaving 16 bases between them. The CDR3 sequence is CASSLLGGRTIYF. CDR3 bases: TGTGCCAGCAGCCTGTTGGGAGGTAGAACCATATATTTT.

V is TRBV7-8 and J is TRBJ2-1, with 9 bases aligning to TRBD1. CDR1 is SGHVS, CDR2 FQNEAQ, per germline. With 0 bases clipped from V and 15 bases from J, the junction kept 9 bases outside the gene matches. The length of the CDR3 is 14 residues. The CDR3 here is CASSLAEDRGVPFF. For the CDR3, the DNA is TGTGCCAGCAGCTTAGCGGAGGACAGGGGTGTTCCGTTCTTC.

The chain employs TRBV28 and TRBJ2-7; 9 nucleotides agree with TRBD1. The CDR3 contains 14 residues. CDR1 and CDR2 from the germline V gene are MDHEN and SYDVKM. Trimming removed 7 bases from V and 2 bases from J; junction bases left unmatched: 6. Here the CDR3 reads CASTLGQGTYEQYF. The CDR3 coding sequence is TGTGCCAGCACCCTGGGACAGGGAACCTACGAGCAGTACTTC.

In nucleotides, the CDR3 is TGTGCCAGCTCACTGCAGGGGGCGAAGCATGAAAAACTGTTTTTT. Its translation is CASSLQGAKHEKLFF. V is TRBV18 and J is TRBJ1-4; 8 bases are shared with TRBD1. The CDR3 runs to 15 residues. Germline CDR1 KGHSH, CDR2 LQKENI. Trimming cost V 4 bases and J 6 bases; bases outside gene matches: 7.

About this clone itself: Distinct nucleotide sequences in the sample also encode this CDR3. J is TRBJ1-4 and V is TRBV7-2; 7 bases line up with TRBD1. Trimming at V came to 3 bases and at J to 4 bases, leaving 2 bases not matched to a gene. CDR1 is SGHTA and CDR2 is FQGNSA in the germline V gene. This CDR3 has 14 residues. This chain's CDR3 is CASSFQGGNEKLFF. The CDR3 nucleotides read TGTGCCAGCAGCTTCCAGGGGGGTAATGAAAAACTGTTTTTT.

This sequence joins TRBV5-4 and TRBJ1-1; 10 bases map to TRBD1. Germline CDR1 SGHNT, CDR2 YYREEE (reference sequence). This CDR3 spans 14 amino acids. The V segment lost 3 bases and the J segment 8 bases; nucleotides outside the gene matches: 7. CDR3 sequence: CASSSTGGEGEAFF. The DNA for the CDR3 is TGTGCCAGCAGCTCGACAGGGGGCGAGGGGGAAGCTTTCTTT.

V gene TRBV5-1 combines with J gene TRBJ1-2, with a tentative D call TRBD1 (5 bases). The germline V gene encodes CDR1 SGHRS and CDR2 YFSETQ. Between the trimmed V and J ends, which lost 9 bases and 6 bases, there was a span of 18 bases. The CDR3 is made up of 13 amino acids. The CDR3 DNA follows: TGCGCCACCTCCCCGGACAAGGTCCATGGCTACACCTTC. As protein: CATSPDKVHGYTF.

The chain combines TRBV7-9 with TRBJ1-2; D remains unclear. CDR1 is SEHNR, CDR2 FQNEAQ, per germline (reference sequence). Trimming removed 0 bases at V and 8 bases at J, with 16 bases between. This CDR3 spans 15 amino acids. As DNA, the CDR3 is TGTGCCAGCAGCTTAGCTGCTGGGTTTCTAGCCGGCTACACCTTC. Translating it yields CASSLAAGFLAGYTF. Variable domain in full (rest from reference TRBV7-9 and TRBJ1-2): DTGVSQNPRHKITKRGQNVTFRCDPISEHNRLYWYRQTLGQGPEFLTYFQNEAQLEKSRLLSDRFSAERPKGSFSTLEIQRTEQGDSAMYLCASSLAAGFLAGYTFGSGTRLTVV.

This sequence joins TRBV10-3 and TRBJ2-3; TRBD2 matches 10 bases. CDR1 and CDR2 from the germline V gene are ENHRY and SYGVKD. The CDR3 extends over 14 amino acids. With 5 bases clipped from V and 4 bases from J, the junction kept 3 bases outside the gene matches. CDR3 residues: CAISSGGASDTQYF. CDR3 nucleotides: TGTGCCATCAGTAGCGGGGGGGCCTCAGATACGCAGTATTTT.

The V and J genes are TRBV4-3 and TRBJ1-2; D is perhaps TRBD1 (6 bases). Germline loops: CDR1 LGHNA, CDR2 YSLEER. The CDR3 spans 13 residues. V was cut by 2 bases and J by 6 bases, with 10 bases left in between. For the CDR3, the DNA is TGCGCCAGCAGCCAAACAGGGTTGAATGGCTACACCTTC. It specifies CASSQTGLNGYTF.

The genes are TRBV5-6 and TRBJ2-7; D is uncertain. V was trimmed by 4 bases and J by 1 base, leaving 18 bases between them. CDR3 length equals 16 residues. CDR1 is SGHDT and CDR2 is YYEEEE in the germline V gene. The CDR3 protein is CASSRTLVALSYEQYF. CDR3 in DNA: TGTGCCAGCAGCCGAACGCTAGTGGCCCTGTCCTACGAGCAGTACTTC.

This chain uses TRBV5-4 with TRBJ2-3; TRBD2 agrees at 12 bases. V was pared by 10 bases and J by 4 bases, with 7 bases of the junction left unmatched. Germline CDR1 SGHNT, CDR2 YYREEE (reference sequence). The CDR3 length is 14 residues. Here the CDR3 reads CAGSSGGAADTQYF. The CDR3 DNA follows: TGTGCCGGTTCTAGCGGGGGGGCTGCAGATACGCAGTATTTT.

The CDR3 spells CASRQTDEAFF. CDR3 DNA sequence: TGTGCCAGCAGACAGACCGATGAAGCTTTCTTT. The chain couples TRBV7-9 to TRBJ1-1; the D is unclear. The CDR3 loop spans 11 amino acids. Trimming removed 6 bases at V and 7 bases at J, with 9 bases between. Germline CDR1 reads SEHNR; CDR2 reads FQNEAQ (reference sequence).

J is TRBJ1-3 and V is TRBV6-1, with unresolved D. The CDR3 has 14 residues. The V end was cut by 8 bases, the J end by 0 bases, with 11 bases between. The V gene's germline CDR1 is MNHNS and CDR2 SASEGT. This chain's CDR3 is CASWTGSSGNTIYF. CDR3 coding DNA: TGTGCCAGCTGGACGGGAAGCTCTGGAAACACCATATATTTT.

V gene TRBV25-1 combines with J gene TRBJ1-2; D gene unclear. Per the germline V gene, CDR1 is MGHDK and CDR2 is SYGVNS. V lost 4 bases and J lost 7, with 13 bases in between. The CDR3 consists of 13 residues. In DNA, the CDR3 is TGTGCCAGCAGTGGCCTAACTTTCGGTGGCTACACCTTC. This codes for CASSGLTFGGYTF.

The J gene is TRBJ1-6, the V gene TRBV7-2; D might be TRBD1 (5 bases). CDR3 size: 15 residues. Germline CDR1 reads SGHTA; CDR2 reads FQGNSA. V gave up 1 base and J gave up 9 bases, with 13 bases separating them. CDR3 residues: CASSLGTFGGSPLHF. In nucleotides, the CDR3 is TGTGCCAGCAGCTTAGGGACATTCGGCGGTTCACCCCTCCACTTT.

CDR3 bases: TGTGCCAGCAGCGTAGGTGCAGGGGGGAATGAGCAGTTCTTC. Protein sequence: CASSVGAGGNEQFF. The rearrangement uses TRBV9 and TRBJ2-1; D is perhaps TRBD1 (7 bases). The CDR3 contains 14 residues. The ends were cut back, 0 bases at V and 7 bases at J, with 11 bases in the middle. Germline-derived CDR1 and CDR2 are SGDLS and YYNGEE.

The chain links TRBV2 to TRBJ2-3; 9 bases are shared with TRBD1. This CDR3 spans 14 amino acids. Germline trimming cut 4 bases from V and 6 bases from J; bases unmatched to any gene: 5. The germline V gene encodes CDR1 SNHLY and CDR2 FYNNEI. The chain's CDR3 is CASSGDRASDTQYF. The DNA of the CDR3 is TGTGCCAGCAGTGGGGACAGGGCCTCTGATACGCAGTATTTT.

The chain combines TRBV7-2 with TRBJ1-2, with D possibly matching TRBD1 (5 bases). CDR1 is SGHTA, CDR2 FQGNSA, per germline. Deletions cut 4 bases from V and 0 bases from J, with 15 bases between. The CDR3 sequence is 16 residues long. Written as DNA, the CDR3 is TGTGCCAGCAGCTCCCGCTTAGGGGAAGCTAACTATGGCTACACCTTC. Residues: CASSSRLGEANYGYTF.

The gene calls are TRBV27 and TRBJ1-3; 9 bases agree with TRBD1. Losses at the gene ends were 9 bases for V and 4 bases for J; bases not matched to a gene: 4. The CDR3 runs to 13 residues. Germline loops: CDR1 MNHEY, CDR2 SMNVEV (reference sequence). The CDR3 region is CASRGTGGNTIYF. Written as DNA, the CDR3 is TGTGCCAGTAGAGGGACAGGGGGAAACACCATATATTTT.

J is TRBJ1-2 and V is TRBV27; TRBD1 matches 8 bases. From germline, CDR1 is MNHEY and CDR2 SMNVEV (reference sequence). The CDR3 is 13 residues long. With V trimmed by 5 bases and J by 4 bases, 3 bases remained unmatched. CDR3 sequence: CASSGQGTYGYTF. DNA for the CDR3: TGTGCCAGCAGTGGACAGGGTACCTATGGCTACACCTTC.

The V call is TRBV9, the J call TRBJ1-5, with 7 nucleotides matching TRBD1. V lost 4 bases and J lost 0; bases outside the gene matches: 4. The length of the CDR3 is 15 residues. Germline values: CDR1 SGDLS, CDR2 YYNGEE. The CDR3 DNA follows: TGTGCCAGCAGCTCGACAGGGTTTAGCAATCAGCCCCAGCATTTT. This translates into CASSSTGFSNQPQHF.

In DNA form, the CDR3 reads TGTGCCAGCAGTCGCAGGGGATCTGGAAACACCATATATTTT. Protein sequence: CASSRRGSGNTIYF. This chain connects TRBV28 to TRBJ1-3, with D maybe TRBD1 (6 bases). The CDR3 has 14 amino acids. CDR1 and CDR2 from the germline V gene are MDHEN and SYDVKM. V lost 5 bases to trimming and J lost 1 base, with 9 bases between them. Full variable domain (outside the CDR3, taken from reference TRBV28 and TRBJ1-3): DVKVTQSSRYLVKRTGEKVFLECVQDMDHENMFWYRQDPGLGLRLIYFSYDVKMKEKGDIPEGYSVSREKKERFSLILESASTNQTSMYLCASSRRGSGNTIYFGEGSWLTVV.